Below, one T cell receptor beta chain is given with its context. Clones were read by immunoSEQ multiplex PCR, and TCRdb kept only the in-frame ones, dropping some. The sample holds roughly 81,000 clones, 80% to 90% seen once. Germline assignment: CDR1 SGHDN and CDR2 FVKESK. Trimming cost V 5 bases and J 3 bases, with 17 bases left between them. This CDR3 is built from 15 residues. These data originate in a study of T cell responses to AZD1222 COVID-19 vaccine. The chain links TRBV14 to TRBJ2-7; tentative D call: TRBD1 (6 bases). This sequence originates from an adult in good health. Sequencing used peripheral blood, obtained on day 0 of AZD1222 vaccination. CDR3 loop: CASSTQDSGGYEQYF. The CDR3 nucleotides read TGTGCCAGCAGCACTCAGGACAGCGGCGGCTACGAGCAGTACTTC.